One sample yielded the 14 T cell receptor beta chains listed below, sequenced in a study of chemoradiotherapy in HPV16-positive cancers. The data were produced by immunoSEQ multiplex PCR, yet TCRdb's version contains in-frame clones alone and is incomplete. The data contain 5,400 or so clones, more than 65% of them seen just once; the ten biggest clones take up roughly 12%. The starting material was tumor tissue, obtained from a patient who underwent chemoradiotherapy. Receptor source: a human donor with HPV-associated anogenital cancer.

The chain employs TRBV11-2 and TRBJ1-1; no firm D call. This CDR3 is built from 12 residues. Germline V lookup: CDR1 SGHAT, CDR2 FQNNGV. Trimming took 1 base from V and 8 from J, leaving 8 bases between them. The CDR3 bases are TGTGCCAGCAGCTTAGTTGGCAGAGAAGCTTTCTTT. Its translation: CASSLVGREAFF. The full variable domain, rest sourced from reference TRBV11-2 and TRBJ1-1, is EAGVAQSPRYKIIEKRQSVAFWCNPISGHATLYWYQQILGQGPKLLIQFQNNGVVDDSQLPKDRFSAERLKGVDSTLKIQPAKLEDSAVYLCASSLVGREAFFGQGTRLTVV.

This clone was detected only a few times. The chain recombines TRBV7-2 with TRBJ1-5; D is unresolved. This CDR3 spans 14 amino acids. V lost 4 bases to trimming and J lost 5 bases, with 12 bases between them. Germline CDR1 is SGHTA and CDR2 is FQGNSA. As DNA, the CDR3 is TGTGCCAGCAGCTCATATTACAGCGATCAGCCCCAGCATTTT. Translating it yields CASSSYYSDQPQHF.

The J gene is TRBJ2-7, the V gene TRBV18; 8 bases map to TRBD2. Looked up from germline, CDR1 is KGHSH and CDR2 is LQKENI. The CDR3 is 15 residues long. V lost 4 bases, J lost 5 bases, and 10 bases stayed unmatched. The CDR3 is CASSLTAGTRNEQYF. The CDR3 region has the DNA TGTGCCAGCTCACTGACTGCCGGGACTAGGAACGAGCAGTACTTC.

V and J are TRBV11-2 and TRBJ1-3; D not certain. CDR3 length: 14 residues. Germline V gene sequence: CDR1 SGHAT, CDR2 FQNNGV. Trimming shortened V by 1 base and J by 4 bases, and 8 bases separated the two germline ends. The CDR3 DNA follows: TGTGCCAGCAGCTTAGCCCAAGTCGGAAACACCATATATTTT. Translation gives CASSLAQVGNTIYF.

This chain joins TRBV5-6 and TRBJ1-2; D is unclear. Germline CDR1 and CDR2: SGHDT and YYEEEE. The CDR3 extends over 17 amino acids. The ends were cut back, 4 bases at V and 5 bases at J, with 24 bases in the middle. CDR3: CASSLQPSRHTGYGYTF. CDR3 coding DNA: TGTGCCAGCAGCCTCCAACCCAGCCGACACACGGGGTATGGCTACACCTTC.

In this sample, this clone turned up a few times. The chain has TRBV30 and TRBJ2-2; D possibly corresponds to TRBD2 (7 bases). The CDR3 consists of 13 residues. Germline assignment: CDR1 GTSNPN and CDR2 SVGIG (reference sequence). Deletions cut 5 bases from V and 6 bases from J, with 13 bases between. DNA for the CDR3: TGTGCCTGGTTTGGGGGGGCGTCCGGGGAGCTGTTTTTT. This codes for CAWFGGASGELFF.

The rearrangement links TRBV6-1 to TRBJ2-3; 14 bases agree with TRBD2. The CDR3 is made up of 15 amino acids. Trimming removed 6 bases from V and 10 bases from J; junction bases left unmatched: 9. The germline V gene encodes CDR1 MNHNS and CDR2 SASEGT. The CDR3 is CASRLEGTSGSPQYF. The CDR3, as DNA: TGTGCCAGCAGGCTAGAGGGGACTAGCGGGAGCCCGCAGTATTTT.

J is TRBJ1-2 and V is TRBV9; 8 positions agree with TRBD1. CDR1 SGDLS and CDR2 YYNGEE come from the germline V gene. V dropped 0 bases and J dropped 1; count of bases not matched to a gene: 5. This CDR3 region has 16 residues. CDR3 in amino acids: CASSVEDRALNYGYTF. The CDR3 nucleotides are TGTGCCAGCAGCGTAGAGGACAGGGCTCTTAACTATGGCTACACCTTC.

The CDR3 coding sequence is TGTGCCAGCAGCTTAGAACAGGGCGGTGAGCAGTACTTC. It is translated as CASSLEQGGEQYF. The chain links TRBV11-2 to TRBJ2-7; possibly TRBD1 for D (6 bases). Germline loops: CDR1 SGHAT, CDR2 FQNNGV. V was cut by 0 bases and J by 7 bases, with 10 bases left in between. The CDR3 is 13 residues long.

The CDR3 DNA follows: TGCGCCAGCAGTGAGAGCGGGAGGGTCGACGAGCAGTACTTC. It codes for CASSESGRVDEQYF. The rearrangement joins TRBV10-2 to TRBJ2-5; TRBD2 matches 10 bases. The tail of the sequence fits TRBJ2-7 better, so the J call may be wrong. The CDR3 totals 14 residues. The germline V gene has CDR1 WSHSY and CDR2 SAAADI.

The rearrangement links TRBV2 to TRBJ1-5, with 8 nucleotides matching TRBD1. The CDR3 extends over 17 amino acids. Trimming took 0 bases from V and 6 from J; bases not matched to a gene: 10. Germline V gene data show CDR1 as SNHLY and CDR2 as FYNNEI. The DNA of the CDR3 is TGTGCCAGCAGTGAAGCCTTGGGCAGGGGGCCTGGTCAGCCCCAGCATTTT. It yields the protein CASSEALGRGPGQPQHF. The variable domain in full, with the rest retrieved from reference TRBV2 and TRBJ1-5, is EPEVTQTPSHQVTQMGQEVILRCVPISNHLYFYWYRQILGQKVEFLVSFYNNEISEKSEIFDDQFSVERPDGSNFTLKIRSTKLEDSAMYFCASSEALGRGPGQPQHFGDGTRLSIL.

A single count supports this clone. This sequence joins TRBV9 and TRBJ2-7; 7 bases are shared with TRBD1. The germline V gene encodes CDR1 SGDLS and CDR2 YYNGEE. V lost 0 bases to trimming and J lost 2 bases; unmatched junction nucleotides: 5. CDR3 length: 15 amino acids. CDR3 region: CASSVGGQETYEQYF. Here the CDR3 DNA reads TGTGCCAGCAGCGTAGGAGGACAGGAGACCTACGAGCAGTACTTC.

This chain uses TRBV29-1 with TRBJ2-5; 9 bases align to TRBD1. The CDR3 is 15 amino acids. V lost 3 bases to trimming and J lost 2 bases; unmatched junction nucleotides: 7. Germline CDR1 is SQVTM and CDR2 is ANQGSEA. The CDR3 nucleotides are TGCAGCGTTGAGTTAAGGACAGGGGTTCAAGAGACCCAGTACTTC. Its protein is CSVELRTGVQETQYF.

The chain uses TRBV18 and TRBJ1-1; 10 positions agree with TRBD1. Trimming removed 4 bases from V and 4 bases from J; junction bases left unmatched: 3. The CDR3 spans 14 residues. The V gene's germline CDR1 is KGHSH and CDR2 LQKENI. The CDR3 DNA reads as TGTGCCAGCTCACAGGGACAGGGGATCACTGAAGCTTTCTTT. It yields the protein CASSQGQGITEAFF.